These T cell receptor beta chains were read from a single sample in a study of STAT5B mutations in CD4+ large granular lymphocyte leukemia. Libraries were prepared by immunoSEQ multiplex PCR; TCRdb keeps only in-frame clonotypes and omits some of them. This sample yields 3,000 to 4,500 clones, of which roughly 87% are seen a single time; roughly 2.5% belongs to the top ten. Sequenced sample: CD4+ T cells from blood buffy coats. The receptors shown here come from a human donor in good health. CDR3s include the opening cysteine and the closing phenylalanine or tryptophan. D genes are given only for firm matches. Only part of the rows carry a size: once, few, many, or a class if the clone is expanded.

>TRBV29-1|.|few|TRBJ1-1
TGCAGCGCTGGGGGAGGGAACAACCTTGAAGCTTTCTTT
CSAGGGNNLEAFF
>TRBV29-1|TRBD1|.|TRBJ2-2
TGCAGCGTTGAAACCGGGCGACAGGGCGCGAACACCGGGGAGCTGTTTTTT
CSVETGRQGANTGELFF
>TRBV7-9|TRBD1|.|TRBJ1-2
TGTGCCAGCAGCTTAGAGGGACAGATCTATAACTATGGCTACACCTTC
CASSLEGQIYNYGYTF
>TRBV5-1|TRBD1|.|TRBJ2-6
TGCGCCAGCAGCTTGGGGACAGGACGGTCCGGGGCCAACGTCCTGACTTTC
CASSLGTGRSGANVLTF
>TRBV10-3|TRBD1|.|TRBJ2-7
TGTGCCATCAGTGCCGGGACAGGGGGCGACGAGCAGTACTTC
CAISAGTGGDEQYF
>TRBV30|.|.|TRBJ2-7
TGTGCCTGGGTGGAAGGGGTCGAGCAGTACTTC
CAWVEGVEQYF
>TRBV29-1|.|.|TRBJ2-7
TGCAGCGTTGAAGGGCCCGGCGGGGATTACGAGCAGTACTTC
CSVEGPGGDYEQYF
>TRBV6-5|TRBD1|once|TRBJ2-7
TGTGCCAGCAGTGTCCTCGGGACAGCCCCCTACGAGCAGTACTTC
CASSVLGTAPYEQYF
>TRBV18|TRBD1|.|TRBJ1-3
TGTGCCAGCTCACCACCGACAGGGGCGGCTGGAAACACCATATATTTT
CASSPPTGAAGNTIYF
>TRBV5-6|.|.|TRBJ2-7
TGTGCCAGCAGCCGCAAGTACGAGCAGTACTTC
CASSRKYEQYF
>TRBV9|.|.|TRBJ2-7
TGTGCCAGCAGCGGGGGCGGGGAAGCTTACTACGAGCAGTACTTC
CASSGGGEAYYEQYF
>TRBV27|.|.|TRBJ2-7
TGTGCCAGCAGAACGACAGGCTACGAGCAGTACTTC
CASRTTGYEQYF
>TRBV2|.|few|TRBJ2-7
TGTGCCAGCACAGTGGAGGACCGTTACGAGCAGTACTTC
CASTVEDRYEQYF
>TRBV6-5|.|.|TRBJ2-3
TGTGCCAGCAGCCCCGGGGGTTGGAACACAGATACGCAGTATTTT
CASSPGGWNTDTQYF
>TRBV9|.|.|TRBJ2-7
TGTGCCAGCAGCGGATTCCAGCGTAGTCCCTACGAGCAGTACTTC
CASSGFQRSPYEQYF
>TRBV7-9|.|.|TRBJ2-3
TGTGCCAGCAGCTTAGTGATCTACAGTAGCACAGATACGCAGTATTTT
CASSLVIYSSTDTQYF
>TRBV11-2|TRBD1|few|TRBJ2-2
TGTGCCAGCAGCTTAGCCCCGATAAATAGACAGGGGACCGGGGAGCTGTTTTTT
CASSLAPINRQGTGELFF